This passage covers 20 T cell receptor beta chains from one sample sequenced in a study of human T cells and chemical hapten exposure. A single record per CDR3 protein comes from TCRdb applying MiXCR to the RACE reads. The top ten clones hold roughly 4% of a sample with tens of thousands of distinct CDR3 sequences, about 11% of them seen once. The time point denotes: pre-sensitization, week 0. Treatment meaning: therapeutic diphenylcyclopropenone sensitization with weekly scalp DPC. The sequencing used whole blood, collected in connection with sensitization to the hapten diphenylcyclopropenone (DPC). These receptors all stem from a woman aged 40 to 49 with alopecia areata. Some clones in this sample may be carry-over from other donors' samples.

This clonotype came up many times. The V and J genes are TRBV5-1 and TRBJ2-3; D is unclear. The germline V gene encodes CDR1 SGHRS and CDR2 YFSETQ. The CDR3 loop spans 11 amino acids. Between the trimmed V and J ends, which lost 0 bases and 6 bases, there was a span of 2 bases. The CDR3 coding sequence is TGCGCCAGCAGCTTGGTGGATACGCAGTATTTT. It translates to CASSLVDTQYF.

This rearrangement joins TRBV15 to TRBJ1-3; D is undetermined. Trimming cost V 1 base and J 2 bases, with 3 bases left between them. The CDR3 length is 13 residues. The germline V gene has CDR1 LNHNV and CDR2 YYDKDF (reference sequence). The CDR3: CATSRGTGNTIYF. CDR3 sequence (DNA): TGTGCCACCAGCAGAGGAACTGGAAACACCATATATTTT.

This clonotype was counted many times. The chain is built from TRBV7-9 and TRBJ2-3; 11 nucleotides agree with TRBD1. The CDR3 extends over 16 amino acids. With V trimmed by 5 bases and J by 4 bases, 8 bases remained unmatched. Germline assignment: CDR1 SEHNR and CDR2 FQNEAQ (reference sequence). The CDR3 sequence is CASSTRTGGGADTQYF. The DNA for the CDR3 is TGTGCCAGCAGCACACGGACAGGGGGCGGTGCAGATACGCAGTATTTT.

Many counts were recorded for this clonotype. The rearrangement uses TRBV10-2 and TRBJ2-4; TRBD2 might be the D (6 bases). Deletions cut 0 bases from V and 9 bases from J, with 12 bases between. Germline-derived CDR1 and CDR2 are WSHSY and SAAADI. The CDR3 runs to 14 residues. As DNA, the CDR3 is TGCGCCAGCAGTGAGTCCGGGGGTAGAGTCATTCAGTACTTC. Translating it yields CASSESGGRVIQYF.

This clonotype was detected a few times. V and J are TRBV20-1 and TRBJ2-6; TRBD1 aligns across 7 bases. Unmatched junction bases numbered 5, after V lost 3 bases and J lost 3 bases. Germline CDR1 reads DFQATT; CDR2 reads SNEGSKA (reference sequence). This CDR3 has 15 residues. CDR3 nucleotide sequence: TGCAGTGCTAGGGAAAGGGGGCGTGGGGCCAACGTCCTGACTTTC. This translates into CSARERGRGANVLTF.

The rearrangement joins TRBV30 to TRBJ2-7, with D uncertain. The V gene's germline CDR1 is GTSNPN and CDR2 SVGIG (reference sequence). CDR3 length: 13 amino acids. V lost 1 base to trimming and J lost 5 bases, with 12 bases between them. For the CDR3, the DNA is TGTGCCTGGAGTGCGGTGGCGGTGGACGAGCAGTACTTC. This translates into CAWSAVAVDEQYF.

At least ten counts were recorded for this clonotype. The chain combines TRBV30 with TRBJ2-1; D might be TRBD2 (5 bases). Trimming removed 4 bases from V and 2 bases from J, with 12 bases in between. The CDR3 consists of 14 residues. From germline, CDR1 is GTSNPN and CDR2 SVGIG (reference sequence). As DNA, the CDR3 is TGTGCCTGGAAACGGGCCGGGACCTACAATGAGCAGTTCTTC. Encoded protein: CAWKRAGTYNEQFF. The variable domain in full, completed from reference TRBV30 and TRBJ2-1, reads SQTIHQWPATLVQPVGSPLSLECTVEGTSNPNLYWYRQAAGRGLQLLFYSVGIGQISSEVPQNLSASRPQDRQFILSSKKLLLSDSGFYLCAWKRAGTYNEQFFGPGTRLTVL.

This clonotype was detected many times. This chain joins TRBV6-2 or TRBV6-3 and TRBJ2-7; D unclear. CDR3 length equals 12 residues. The germline V and J ends were trimmed by 4 bases and 0 bases, with 4 bases remaining between them. Per the germline V gene, CDR1 is MNHEY and CDR2 is SVGEGT. The CDR3 nucleotides are TGTGCCAGCAGTTCGACCTCCTACGAGCAGTACTTC. It is translated as CASSSTSYEQYF.

This clonotype was seen ten or more times. The rearrangement links TRBV10-3 to TRBJ1-2; weak D call: TRBD1 (5 bases). V was trimmed by 0 bases and J by 4 bases, leaving 15 bases between them. The CDR3 length is 16 residues. Germline CDR1 reads ENHRY; CDR2 reads SYGVKD. CDR3 DNA: TGTGCCATCAGTGAGTCGGGGGGTATAGGCGCCTATGGCTACACCTTC. Its translation: CAISESGGIGAYGYTF.

This clonotype was detected many times. The J gene is TRBJ2-1, the V gene TRBV28, with TRBD2 matching 9 bases. The length of the CDR3 is 16 residues. Germline CDR1 MDHEN, CDR2 SYDVKM. Unmatched junction bases numbered 5, after V lost 5 bases and J lost 0 bases. The CDR3 nucleotides are TGTGCCAGCAGTCCATATAGCGGGAGCTCCTACAATGAGCAGTTCTTC. Residues: CASSPYSGSSYNEQFF.

Many counts were recorded for this clonotype. This sequence joins TRBV19 and TRBJ1-1; D is uncertain. This CDR3 contains 13 residues. The germline CDR1 and CDR2 sequences are LNHDA and SQIVND (reference sequence). The V end lost 7 bases, the J end lost 0 bases, and 9 bases lay between the germline ends. CDR3 amino acids: CASTTRVNTEAFF. CDR3 sequence (DNA): TGTGCCAGTACGACCCGAGTGAACACTGAAGCTTTCTTT.

This chain joins TRBV30 and TRBJ2-1; D is unclear. Germline lookup yields CDR1 GTSNPN and CDR2 SVGIG (reference sequence). The CDR3 sequence is 13 residues long. The V end lost 2 bases, the J end lost 8 bases, and 13 bases lay between the germline ends. As DNA, the CDR3 is TGTGCCTGGAGTCCTCTGACGAGGTATGAGCAGTTCTTC. Protein sequence: CAWSPLTRYEQFF.

This clonotype was detected many times. The V gene is TRBV12-5, the J gene TRBJ2-5; a weak D match, TRBD1 (5 bases). Deletions cut 7 bases from V and 2 bases from J, with 14 bases between. Germline-derived CDR1 and CDR2 are LGHNT and FRNRAP. CDR3 length: 14 amino acids. CDR3 protein: CASAMGQVQETQYF. The CDR3 DNA reads TGTGCTAGTGCCATGGGGCAGGTGCAAGAGACCCAGTACTTC.

The chain employs TRBV28 and TRBJ2-7; TRBD1 or TRBD2 may be the D gene (7 bases each). The CDR3 extends over 14 amino acids. Trimming took 7 bases from V and 3 from J, leaving 16 bases between them. Germline V gene lookup returns CDR1 MDHEN and CDR2 SYDVKM. The CDR3 DNA is TGTGCCAGCACCCGATCAGGGGGGGGCTACGAGCAGTACTTC. Translating gives CASTRSGGGYEQYF. Drawing the rest from reference TRBV28 and TRBJ2-7, the complete variable domain is DVKVTQSSRYLVKRTGEKVFLECVQDMDHENMFWYRQDPGLGLRLIYFSYDVKMKEKGDIPEGYSVSREKKERFSLILESASTNQTSMYLCASTRSGGGYEQYFGPGTRLTVT.

The chain is built from TRBV20-1 and TRBJ1-5, with D possibly TRBD1 on 5 matching bases. V shed 4 bases and J shed 0 bases, with 16 bases lying between them. The V gene's germline CDR1 is DFQATT and CDR2 SNEGSKA (reference sequence). The CDR3 is made up of 16 amino acids. CDR3 DNA: TGCAGTGCTACCGAGGGCGGTAGGGGTAGCAATCAGCCCCAGCATTTT. It translates to CSATEGGRGSNQPQHF.

This clonotype was seen a few times. The CDR3 loop is CASSTRDRGRRNEQFF. In DNA form, the CDR3 reads TGTGCCAGCAGCACACGGGACAGGGGGCGCCGGAATGAGCAGTTCTTC. V is TRBV7-2 and J is TRBJ2-1; 12 bases line up with TRBD1. There are 16 residues in the CDR3. J lost 7 bases, V lost 5 bases, and 9 bases had no gene match. Germline values: CDR1 SGHTA, CDR2 FQGNSA.

In this sample, this clonotype turned up a few times. The rearrangement joins TRBV11-2 to TRBJ2-1; 8 nucleotides line up with TRBD2. This CDR3 has 18 residues. CDR1 SGHAT and CDR2 FQNNGV come from the germline V gene. Trimming at V came to 0 bases and at J to 7 bases, leaving 14 bases not matched to a gene. The CDR3 is CASSLDRRLRGGPNEQFF. The CDR3 DNA is TGTGCCAGCAGCTTAGATAGGAGGTTGCGCGGGGGGCCTAATGAGCAGTTCTTC.

This clonotype has a count of ten or more. The chain couples TRBV7-2 to TRBJ2-1, with 8 nucleotides matching TRBD1. The CDR3 runs to 13 residues. The V segment lost 5 bases and the J segment 6 bases; nucleotides outside the gene matches: 3. Germline CDR1 and CDR2: SGHTA and FQGNSA. CDR3 residues: CASSRTGRNEQFF. The CDR3 region has the DNA TGTGCCAGCAGCCGGACAGGGCGCAATGAGCAGTTCTTC.

This clonotype has at least ten counts. The rearrangement joins TRBV7-2 to TRBJ1-1; D gene ambiguous. The CDR3 is 15 amino acids. Germline-derived CDR1 and CDR2 are SGHTA and FQGNSA. V dropped 1 base and J dropped 1 base, with 10 bases sitting between them. Here the CDR3 reads CASSLEVLSNTEAFF. The CDR3 DNA is TGTGCCAGCAGCTTAGAGGTACTGTCGAACACTGAAGCTTTCTTT.

This clonotype was observed at least ten times. The CDR3 reads CSARGDRGRADTQYF. CDR3 nucleotides: TGCAGTGCTAGAGGAGACAGGGGTAGGGCAGATACGCAGTATTTT. The chain joins TRBV20-1 to TRBJ2-3; TRBD1 matches 8 bases. This CDR3 has 15 residues. With 1 base clipped from V and 4 bases from J, the junction kept 7 bases outside the gene matches. Germline V gene data show CDR1 as DFQATT and CDR2 as SNEGSKA (reference sequence).